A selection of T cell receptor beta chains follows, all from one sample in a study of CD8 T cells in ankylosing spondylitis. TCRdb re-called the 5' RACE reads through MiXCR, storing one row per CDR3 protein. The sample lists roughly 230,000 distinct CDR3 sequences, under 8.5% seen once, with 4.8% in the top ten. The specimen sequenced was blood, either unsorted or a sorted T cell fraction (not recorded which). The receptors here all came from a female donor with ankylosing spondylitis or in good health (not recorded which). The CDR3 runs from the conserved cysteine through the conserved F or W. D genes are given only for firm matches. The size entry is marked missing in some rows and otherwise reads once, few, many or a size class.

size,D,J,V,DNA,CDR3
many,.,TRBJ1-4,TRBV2,TGTGCCAGCAGTGATTCGGGTAGGGTCGTGGAAAAACTGTTTTTT,CASSDSGRVVEKLFF
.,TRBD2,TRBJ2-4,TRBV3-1,TGTGCCATCAGTTCGACTAGCGGGGACGGTCTAGCCAAAAACATTCAGTACTTC,CAISSTSGDGLAKNIQYF
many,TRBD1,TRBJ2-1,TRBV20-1,TGCAGTGCCGGGGACAGGGCAGCATCCTACAATGAGCAGTTCTTC,CSAGDRAASYNEQFF
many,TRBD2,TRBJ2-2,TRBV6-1,TGTGCCAGCAGTGGAAGGACTAGCGGGACCGGGGAGCTGTTTTTT,CASSGRTSGTGELFF
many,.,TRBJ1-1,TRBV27,TGTGCCAGCAGTTCCCTCAGGGGCTTGAACACTGAAGCTTTCTTT,CASSSLRGLNTEAFF
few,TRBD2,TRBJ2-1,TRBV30,TGTGCCTGGAGAAAGACTAGCGGGAGTTTAGGTGAGCAGTTCTTC,CAWRKTSGSLGEQFF
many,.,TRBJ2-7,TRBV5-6,TGTGCCAGCAGCTTGCAGGGAACCGAGCAGTACTTC,CASSLQGTEQYF
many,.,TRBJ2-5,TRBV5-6,TGTGCCAGCAGCGCGGACGGAGACAGGGAGGCAGAGACCCAGTACTTC,CASSADGDREAETQYF
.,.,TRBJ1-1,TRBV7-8,TGTGCCAGCAGCCGAGGAGGGGCGGCTGATTACATGAACACTGAAGCTTTCTTT,CASSRGGAADYMNTEAFF
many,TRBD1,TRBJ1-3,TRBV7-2,TGTGCCAGCAGCTTCTTACAGGGGGGTGGAAACACCATATATTTT,CASSFLQGGGNTIYF
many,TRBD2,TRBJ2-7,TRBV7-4,TGTGCCAGCAGCTTCCAGGGAGCGGGGGAGCAGTACTTC,CASSFQGAGEQYF
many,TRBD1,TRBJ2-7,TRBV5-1,TGCGCCAGCAGGGGATCCGGGACAGGGCCATACGAGCAGTACTTC,CASRGSGTGPYEQYF
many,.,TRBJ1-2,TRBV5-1,TGCGCCAGCAGCTTGTACAGTTTCGACATCTATGGCTACACCTTC,CASSLYSFDIYGYTF
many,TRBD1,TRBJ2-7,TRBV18,TGTGCCAGCTCTCCCGGGACAGTGTCCTACGAGCAGTACTTC,CASSPGTVSYEQYF
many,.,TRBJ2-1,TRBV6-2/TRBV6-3,TGTGCCAGCAGTTCCGGAGAGCAGTTCTTC,CASSSGEQFF
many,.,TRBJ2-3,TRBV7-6,TGTGCCAGCAGCTTAGTCAACAGGGGAGGAACAGATACGCAGTATTTT,CASSLVNRGGTDTQYF
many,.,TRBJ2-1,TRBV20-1,TGCAGTGCCGATACCGGCCCCCCGACGGATGAGCAGTTCTTC,CSADTGPPTDEQFF
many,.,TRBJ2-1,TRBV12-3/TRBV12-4,TGTGCCAGCAGTTTAGTCGAACTAGCTGGCTACAATGAGCAGTTCTTC,CASSLVELAGYNEQFF
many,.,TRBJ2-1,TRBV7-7,TGTGCTAGCAGCCCACGGGGAGGCAATGAGCAGTTCTTC,CASSPRGGNEQFF
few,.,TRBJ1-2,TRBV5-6,TGTGCCAGCATACCCGGTGACAGAATAACCTATGGCTACACCTTC,CASIPGDRITYGYTF
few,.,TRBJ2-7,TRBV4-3,TGCGCCAGCAGCCAAGATGCGATGGGGCGGGTCTACGAGCAGTACTTC,CASSQDAMGRVYEQYF
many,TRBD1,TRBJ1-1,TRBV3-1,TGTGCCAGCAGCCAGGCAGGGGGCGTCGAGACTGAAGCTTTCTTT,CASSQAGGVETEAFF
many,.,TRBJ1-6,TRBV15,TGTGCCACCAGCAGGGACCTTGGCCCTTCCTATTCACCCCTCCACTTT,CATSRDLGPSYSPLHF
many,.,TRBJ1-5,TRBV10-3,TGTGCCACTAAGGGGGAGAGCAATCAGCCCCAGCATTTT,CATKGESNQPQHF
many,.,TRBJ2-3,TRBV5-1,TGCGCCAGCAGCTTGTTTTCGGGACCGGATACGCAGTATTTT,CASSLFSGPDTQYF
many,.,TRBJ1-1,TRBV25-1,TGTGCCAGCAGTGAATTGGCGAGGGGGAACACTGAAGCTTTCTTT,CASSELARGNTEAFF
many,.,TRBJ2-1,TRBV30,TGTGCCTGGAGTGTAGAGAAAGGTAGCGGCACCTCGGAGCAGTTCTTC,CAWSVEKGSGTSEQFF
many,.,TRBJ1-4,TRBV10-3,TGTGCCATCCGGCCGGCCGCCGAAAAACTGTTTTTT,CAIRPAAEKLFF
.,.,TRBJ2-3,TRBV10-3,TGTGCCATCAGTGGGGGACGCCCAGCGGAGCCTAGCACAGATACGCAGTATTTT,CAISGGRPAEPSTDTQYF
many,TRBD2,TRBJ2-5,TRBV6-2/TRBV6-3,TGTGCCAGCAGTTACTCGCTAGCGGGAAGTGAGACCCAGTACTTC,CASSYSLAGSETQYF
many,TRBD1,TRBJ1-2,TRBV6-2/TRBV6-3,TGTGCCAGCACCGATAAGACGACAGGGATAGGTGGCTACACCTTC,CASTDKTTGIGGYTF
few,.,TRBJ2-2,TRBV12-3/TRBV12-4,TGTGCCAGCAGTCCAGGGATTAACACCGGGGAGCTGTTTTTT,CASSPGINTGELFF
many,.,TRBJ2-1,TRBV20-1,TGCAGTGCTTCCGGGACTTTAGCCTACAATGAGCAGTTCTTC,CSASGTLAYNEQFF
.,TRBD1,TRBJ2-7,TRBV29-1,TGCAGCGTCGGGACAGGGACATCCTACGAGCAGTACTTC,CSVGTGTSYEQYF
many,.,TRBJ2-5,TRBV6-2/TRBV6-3,TGTGCCAGCAGTTACCTGGTGGTAGAGACCCAGTACTTC,CASSYLVVETQYF
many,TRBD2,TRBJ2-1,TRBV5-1,TGCGCCAGCAGCGGGCTAGCGGGAAACAATGAGCAGTTCTTC,CASSGLAGNNEQFF
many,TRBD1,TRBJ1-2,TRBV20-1,TGCAGTGCTAGCCGGACAGGGGTCATTGGCTACACCTTC,CSASRTGVIGYTF
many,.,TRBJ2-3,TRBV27,TGTGCCAGCAGTAATGGGGACAGCACAGATACGCAGTATTTT,CASSNGDSTDTQYF
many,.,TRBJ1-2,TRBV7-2,TGTGCCAGCAGCACCATCGGCGGGGGATATGGCTACACCTTC,CASSTIGGGYGYTF
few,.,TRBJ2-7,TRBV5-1,TGCGCCAGCAGCCTAGACCCGGACTCCCCCTCCTACGAGCAGTACTTC,CASSLDPDSPSYEQYF
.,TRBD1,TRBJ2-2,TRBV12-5,TGTGCTAGTGGTTTGCCAGGGGGAACCGGGGAGCTGTTTTTT,CASGLPGGTGELFF
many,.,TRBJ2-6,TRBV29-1,TGCAGCGTTGACGAGGTGGGATCTGGGGCCAACGTCCTGACTTTC,CSVDEVGSGANVLTF
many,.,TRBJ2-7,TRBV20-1,TGCAGTGCTAGATTTTCCGGGGTTCTCTCCTACGAGCAGTACTTC,CSARFSGVLSYEQYF
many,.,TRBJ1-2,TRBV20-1,TGCAGTGCTACCCTCAACTATGGCTACACCTTC,CSATLNYGYTF
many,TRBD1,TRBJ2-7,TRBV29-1,TGCAGCGTGTCCCAGGGGGTCAGCTCCTACGAGCAGTACTTC,CSVSQGVSSYEQYF
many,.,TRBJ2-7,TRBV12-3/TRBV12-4,TGTGCCAGCAGTCGTTGGGACCTTAGGGACGAGCAGTACTTC,CASSRWDLRDEQYF
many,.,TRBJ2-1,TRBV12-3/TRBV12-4,TGTGCCAGCAGTTTAGGGGGATTAGATGAGCAGTTCTTC,CASSLGGLDEQFF
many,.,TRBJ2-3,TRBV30,TGTGCCTGGATCCCGCAACCCTCCACAGATACGCAGTATTTT,CAWIPQPSTDTQYF
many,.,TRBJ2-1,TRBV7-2,TGTGCCAGCAGCACCATCAATGAGCAGTTCTTC,CASSTINEQFF
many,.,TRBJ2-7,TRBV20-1,TGCAGTGCTAGAGATAGGGGGACTTCCCGGGAGCAGTACTTC,CSARDRGTSREQYF
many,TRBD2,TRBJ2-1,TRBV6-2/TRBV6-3,TGTGCCAGCAGAGCCCGACTAGCGGGGTCCTACAATGAGCAGTTCTTC,CASRARLAGSYNEQFF